These T cell receptor beta chains were read from a single sample in a study of T cell responses to AZD1222 COVID-19 vaccine. The assay was immunoSEQ multiplex PCR, and TCRdb's table has in-frame clones only and misses some. Of about 84,000 clones detected, 80% to 90% appear once; the ten largest clones hold over 10%. This specimen was peripheral blood, taken 28 days after the second AZD1222 dose. These receptors all stem from an adult who received the AZD1222 COVID-19 vaccine. Both conserved end residues are part of each CDR3.

TRBJ1-6	TRBV6-5	CASSPDRGDNSPLHF
TRBJ1-2	TRBV28	CASTAPRPNYGYTF
TRBJ1-2	TRBV11-3	CASSRTSIGIGYGYTF
TRBJ2-2	TRBV19	CASTTPGLAGETNTGELFF
TRBJ1-5	TRBV5-8	CASSVRDLQHF
TRBJ1-4	TRBV7-6	CASSLSSGQGGEKLFF
TRBJ1-4	TRBV19	CASSVSIVGEKLFF
TRBJ1-2	TRBV6-5	CASSLNVLYGYTF
TRBJ1-5	TRBV28	CASILRDDRPQPQHF
TRBJ1-5	TRBV7-8	CASSLSTQAGYQPQHF
TRBJ1-1	TRBV19	CASSIRTGIGTEAFF
TRBJ2-2	TRBV11-3	CASSFEGGPAGELFF
TRBJ2-7	TRBV4-1	CASSQTTRSYEQYF
TRBJ1-2	TRBV7-2	CASSLEHGPYGYTF
TRBJ2-1	TRBV5-5	CASSYTVRTGGDEQFF
TRBJ2-1	TRBV14	CASSPRSGSHNEQFF
TRBJ2-3	TRBV4-1	CASSQGGTSTDTQYF
TRBJ2-7	TRBV11-2	CASSPGSTYEQYF
TRBJ2-7	TRBV5-1	CASSSGETGGTEQYF
TRBJ2-2	TRBV4-1	CASRPGSTGELFF
TRBJ1-2	TRBV19	CASSPGQGASNYGYTF
TRBJ1-5	TRBV9	CASSAVGRLSNQPQHF
TRBJ1-5	TRBV6-5	CASSRTGTQPQHF
TRBJ1-2	TRBV18	CASSPFVSEVGANYGYTF
TRBJ1-4	TRBV5-4	CASSSGGTNEKLFF
TRBJ1-2	TRBV10-3	CAISGRSLANYGYTF
TRBJ1-5	TRBV6-2/TRBV6-3	CASSHSNQPQHF
TRBJ2-7	TRBV19	CASSARGPIDEQYF
TRBJ2-3	TRBV3-1/TRBV3-2	CASSRDSGLGTDTQYF
TRBJ2-2	TRBV4-1	CASSQVASGYAGELFF
TRBJ1-6	TRBV28	CASRMGLANSPLHF
TRBJ1-1	TRBV19	CASSPSSRDWFAEAFF
TRBJ1-1	TRBV6-5	CASRVGMRTEAFF
TRBJ1-6	TRBV25-1	CASSGQGFYSPLHF
TRBJ2-1	TRBV3-1/TRBV3-2	CASSQVLTGRVNEQFF
TRBJ1-1	TRBV5-1	CASSSAVNTEAFF
TRBJ2-6	TRBV29-1	CSYSDSGANVLTF
TRBJ2-2	TRBV9	CASSDRQGGTGELFF
TRBJ1-6	TRBV7-6	CASSLEATTYNSPLHF
TRBJ2-2	TRBV3-1/TRBV3-2	CASSQSTTAGELFF
TRBJ1-2	TRBV14	CASSPRPAGGYTF